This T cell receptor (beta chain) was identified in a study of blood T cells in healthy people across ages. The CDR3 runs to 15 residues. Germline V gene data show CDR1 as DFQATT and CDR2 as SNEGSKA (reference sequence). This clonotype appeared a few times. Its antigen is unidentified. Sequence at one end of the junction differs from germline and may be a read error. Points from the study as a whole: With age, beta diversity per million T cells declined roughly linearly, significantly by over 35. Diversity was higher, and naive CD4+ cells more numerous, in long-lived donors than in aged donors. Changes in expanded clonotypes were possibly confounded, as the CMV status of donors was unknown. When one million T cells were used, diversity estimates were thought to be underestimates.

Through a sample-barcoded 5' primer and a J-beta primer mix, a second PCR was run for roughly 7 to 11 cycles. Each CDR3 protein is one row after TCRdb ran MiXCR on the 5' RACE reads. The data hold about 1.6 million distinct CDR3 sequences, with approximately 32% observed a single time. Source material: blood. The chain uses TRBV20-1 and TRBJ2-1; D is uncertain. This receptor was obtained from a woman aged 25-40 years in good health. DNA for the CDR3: TGCAGTGCTAGAGATCGGCTTGGCGTCTACGATGAGCAGTTCTTC. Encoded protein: CSARDRLGVYDEQFF.